The entry below describes one T cell receptor (beta chain). Its antigen is not known. The CDR3 is 12 residues long. V lost 2 bases to trimming and J lost 4 bases, with 5 bases between them. Germline lookup yields CDR1 LGHNT and CDR2 FRNRAP. This record comes from a study of vaccination and CD4 T cells after COVID-19. Study-level points and caveats: Median roughly 86% of reactive clones detected in convalescent patients emerged only post-vaccination.

Stated treatment: approximately 10-day PBMC culture with coronavirus spike peptide pools or control peptides (ViraFEST assay). TCR sequencing followed the expansion of antigen-specific T cells with peptide pools in ViraFEST. Days 3 and 7 were when half the medium was replaced with fresh IL-2 medium. Sequencing of the DNA from cultured CD4+ T cells was carried out with the Oncomine TCR Beta short-read assay. TCRdb re-derived calls from the PCR reads in MiXCR, one entry per CDR3 protein. The table includes about 13,000 distinct CDR3 sequences, approximately 63% detected once. This sequence joins TRBV12-5 and TRBJ1-2; D remains ambiguous. Sequenced input: CD4+ T cells from blood, cultured in vitro. The receptor was derived from a human donor who had recovered from COVID-19. CDR3: CASGLIRYGYTF. The CDR3 DNA follows: TGTGCTAGTGGTTTGATCCGCTATGGCTACACCTTC.